Following are 24 T cell receptor beta chains from one sample sequenced in a study of T cell changes during pregnancy in multiple sclerosis. Sequencing was performed with immunoSEQ multiplex PCR; in TCRdb, only in-frame clones are kept and a portion is missing. The profile covers roughly 48,000 clones, with approximately 92% appearing a single time and 0.9% to 1% taken by the ten largest. Sequences were derived from CD4+ T cells from peripheral blood mononuclear cells, sampled in the second trimester of pregnancy. The receptor source for this set is a female donor in good health, enrolled as a control in a pregnancy study.

V is TRBV7-6 and J is TRBJ2-3, with 9 bases identical to TRBD1. There are 16 residues in the CDR3. After removal of 4 bases from V and 1 base from J, the junction contained 6 bases not matched to a gene. Germline V gene sequence: CDR1 SGHVS, CDR2 FNYEAQ. CDR3 in amino acids: CASSSTGGRGTDTQYF. CDR3 nucleotides: TGTGCCAGCAGCTCGACAGGGGGGAGGGGCACAGATACGCAGTATTTT.

The chain employs TRBV5-1 and TRBJ2-3; D is uncertain. CDR1 is SGHRS and CDR2 is YFSETQ in the germline V gene. Trimming shortened V by 0 bases and J by 5 bases, and 19 bases separated the two germline ends. The CDR3 has 17 amino acids. CDR3 bases: TGCGCCAGCAGCTTGGATGGGCGCAACATCATGGGAGATACGCAGTATTTT. Protein: CASSLDGRNIMGDTQYF.

V usage is TRBV4-3 and J usage is TRBJ1-6; 11 bases match TRBD1. This CDR3 has 15 amino acids. Germline CDR1 is LGHNA and CDR2 is YSLEER. After removal of 5 bases from V and 8 bases from J, the junction contained 5 bases not matched to a gene. CDR3 coding DNA: TGCGCCAGCAGCTCTCGGGACAGGGGGTATTCACCCCTCCACTTT. It specifies CASSSRDRGYSPLHF.

The chain employs TRBV7-2 and TRBJ1-4; D not resolved. Trimming took off 1 base at V and 0 bases at J, with 12 bases between the two ends. Per the germline V gene, CDR1 is SGHTA and CDR2 is FQGNSA. The CDR3 length is 17 residues. CDR3 region: CASSLDGKRATNEKLFF. The CDR3 nucleotides read TGTGCCAGCAGCTTAGACGGGAAAAGAGCAACTAATGAAAAACTGTTTTTT.

The V and J genes are TRBV28 and TRBJ2-3; TRBD2 matches at 11 bases. This CDR3 has 15 residues. Germline CDR1 MDHEN, CDR2 SYDVKM. V shed 5 bases and J 2 bases; nucleotides not matched to a gene: 3. The CDR3 reads CASSQLAGDTDTQYF. DNA of the CDR3: TGTGCCAGCAGTCAACTAGCGGGAGACACAGATACGCAGTATTTT.

The chain joins TRBV4-1 to TRBJ2-1, with 8 bases that match TRBD2. The CDR3 totals 15 residues. V gave up 0 bases and J gave up 9 bases; unmatched junction bases: 7. Germline CDR1 and CDR2: MGHRA and YSYEKL. The CDR3 DNA reads as TGCGCCAGCAGCCAAGATGGAGGCGGGGGGAGTGAGCAGTTCTTC. As protein: CASSQDGGGGSEQFF.

The chain joins TRBV18 to TRBJ2-5, with 10 positions matching TRBD1. V was pared by 2 bases and J by 4 bases, with 10 bases of the junction left unmatched. Germline V gene lookup returns CDR1 KGHSH and CDR2 LQKENI. This CDR3 region has 17 residues. In DNA form, the CDR3 reads TGTGCCAGCTCACCAGGGACAGGGGCCGGGGGGCGAGAGACCCAGTACTTC. It encodes CASSPGTGAGGRETQYF.

The chain joins TRBV7-6 to TRBJ2-7, with 11 bases aligning to TRBD1. CDR1 is SGHVS and CDR2 is FNYEAQ in the germline V gene. The V segment lost 5 bases and the J segment 2 bases; nucleotides outside the gene matches: 8. The CDR3 has 16 residues. CDR3 coding DNA: TGTGCCAGCAGCCCCGGGGGACAGGGGGGGCCCTACGAGCAGTACTTC. This translates into CASSPGGQGGPYEQYF.

The genes are TRBV9 and TRBJ2-7; a weak D match, TRBD1 (6 bases). This CDR3 has 15 residues. V lost 0 bases, J lost 4 bases, and 14 bases lay in between. Germline values: CDR1 SGDLS, CDR2 YYNGEE. The CDR3 nucleotides are TGTGCCAGCAGCGTAGAGGAACAGGGTTTTTACGAGCAGTACTTC. Translation gives CASSVEEQGFYEQYF.

The V gene is TRBV7-8, the J gene TRBJ1-1; 8 nucleotides align to TRBD1. CDR3 length equals 17 residues. Per germline, CDR1 SGHVS and CDR2 FQNEAQ. Trimming took 0 bases from V and 0 from J; bases not matched to a gene: 6. The CDR3 reads CASSLATGARMNTEAFF. DNA of the CDR3: TGTGCCAGCAGCTTAGCGACAGGGGCCCGAATGAACACTGAAGCTTTCTTT.

V gene TRBV2 combines with J gene TRBJ1-5, with 10 positions matching TRBD1. The ends lost 6 bases at V and 7 bases at J; junction bases unmatched: 3. This CDR3 has 13 residues. Per germline, CDR1 SNHLY and CDR2 FYNNEI. The DNA of the CDR3 is TGTGCCAGCAGGGGACAGGGGTACCAGCCCCAGCATTTT. Translating it yields CASRGQGYQPQHF.

The chain has TRBV27 and TRBJ2-1; D is perhaps TRBD2 (6 bases). This CDR3 spans 15 amino acids. The V end was cut by 4 bases, the J end by 4 bases, with 14 bases between. CDR1 MNHEY and CDR2 SMNVEV come from the germline V gene (reference sequence). The CDR3 nucleotides are TGTGCCAGCAGTTCGGTTCTTAGCGGATACAATGAGCAGTTCTTC. This gives the protein CASSSVLSGYNEQFF.

The rearrangement joins TRBV18 to TRBJ2-1, with 11 bases matching TRBD2. The junction had 5 bases not matched to a gene; V was cut back by 7 bases and J by 0 bases. Germline V gives CDR1 KGHSH, CDR2 LQKENI. The CDR3 contains 16 residues. The CDR3 region is CASYSLAGGSYNEQFF. In DNA, the CDR3 is TGTGCCAGCTATTCCCTAGCGGGGGGCTCCTACAATGAGCAGTTCTTC.

The rearrangement uses TRBV7-2 and TRBJ2-7; D ambiguous. The CDR3 extends over 14 amino acids. Germline loops: CDR1 SGHTA, CDR2 FQGNSA. V was trimmed by 2 bases and J by 4 bases, leaving 12 bases between them. The CDR3 loop is CASSLLSAGYEQYF. The CDR3 DNA reads as TGTGCCAGCAGCTTATTATCGGCCGGGTACGAGCAGTACTTC.

V gene TRBV10-2 combines with J gene TRBJ2-5; D is possibly TRBD2 (6 bases). This CDR3 contains 16 residues. The germline V gene has CDR1 WSHSY and CDR2 SAAADI. The ends were cut back, 0 bases at V and 4 bases at J, with 15 bases in the middle. This chain's CDR3 is CASSESERWGVETQYF. CDR3 nucleotide sequence: TGCGCCAGCAGTGAGTCAGAAAGGTGGGGGGTAGAGACCCAGTACTTC.

The chain employs TRBV14 and TRBJ2-1; 10 bases fit TRBD2. The junction had 8 bases not matched to a gene; V was cut back by 5 bases and J by 10 bases. This CDR3 is 14 amino acids long. Germline assignment: CDR1 SGHDN and CDR2 FVKESK. This CDR3 is CASSVLAGVGEQFF. The CDR3 region has the DNA TGTGCCAGCAGCGTTCTAGCGGGGGTCGGGGAGCAGTTCTTC.

This clone was detected only once. The rearrangement joins TRBV19 to TRBJ1-4, with 7 positions matching TRBD1. CDR1 is LNHDA, CDR2 SQIVND, per germline (reference sequence). The CDR3 is 14 residues long. Trimming cost V 7 bases and J 6 bases; bases outside gene matches: 8. The CDR3 nucleotides read TGTGCCAGTAAAACGCATGGGACAGATGAAAAACTGTTTTTT. Protein: CASKTHGTDEKLFF.

The chain combines TRBV19 with TRBJ2-3, with a possible D match to TRBD2 (6 bases). Germline CDR1 and CDR2: LNHDA and SQIVND (reference sequence). CDR3 length equals 13 residues. V dropped 6 bases and J dropped 1 base, with 8 bases sitting between them. CDR3 in DNA: TGTGCCAGTAGATCTAGCGGCACAGATACGCAGTATTTT. Translating it yields CASRSSGTDTQYF. Supplemented by reference TRBV19 and TRBJ2-3, the full variable domain reads DGGITQSPKYLFRKEGQNVTLSCEQNLNHDAMYWYRQDPGQGLRLIYYSQIVNDFQKGDIAEGYSVSREKKESFPLTVTSAQKNPTAFYLCASRSSGTDTQYFGPGTRLTVL.

The rearrangement links TRBV4-1 to TRBJ1-4; maybe TRBD1 (6 bases). The CDR3 length is 16 residues. Germline loops: CDR1 MGHRA, CDR2 YSYEKL. The ends were cut back, 6 bases at V and 1 base at J, with 15 bases in the middle. CDR3 protein: CASRQGAGRTNEKLFF. In DNA, the CDR3 is TGCGCCAGCAGACAGGGAGCAGGGAGAACTAATGAAAAACTGTTTTTT.

The chain links TRBV19 to TRBJ1-5; a possible D gene is TRBD1 (5 bases). CDR3 size: 15 residues. Trimming shortened V by 6 bases and J by 7 bases, and 19 bases separated the two germline ends. CDR1 is LNHDA, CDR2 SQIVND, per germline (reference sequence). The CDR3: CASRGRIEGQQPQHF. As DNA, the CDR3 is TGTGCCAGTAGGGGTAGGATAGAAGGACAACAGCCCCAGCATTTT.

The chain combines TRBV29-1 with TRBJ2-7; no clear D. The V gene's germline CDR1 is SQVTM and CDR2 ANQGSEA. The CDR3 covers 13 residues. Trimming removed 0 bases at V and 0 bases at J, with 6 bases between. The CDR3 bases are TGCAGCGTTGAAGATCAGGCCTCCTACGAGCAGTACTTC. Translating gives CSVEDQASYEQYF.

The CDR3 nucleotides are TGTGCCACCAGCAGAGACCTTAGCGGGAGTGGGACAGATACGCAGTATTTT. Translating it yields CATSRDLSGSGTDTQYF. The genes are TRBV15 and TRBJ2-3, with TRBD2 matching 9 bases. The CDR3 covers 17 residues. After removal of 0 bases from V and 3 bases from J, the junction contained 7 bases not matched to a gene. Per the germline V gene, CDR1 is LNHNV and CDR2 is YYDKDF (reference sequence).

A single count supports this clone. The chain uses TRBV5-1 and TRBJ2-1; D perhaps matches TRBD2 (5 bases). V gave up 3 bases and J gave up 8 bases, with 9 bases separating them. Germline V gives CDR1 SGHRS, CDR2 YFSETQ. This CDR3 comprises 12 residues. The CDR3 is CASSSDSYEQFF. DNA for the CDR3: TGCGCCAGCAGCTCGGACTCCTATGAGCAGTTCTTC.

This clone was seen only once. The rearrangement joins TRBV27 to TRBJ2-5; TRBD1 is a possible D gene (5 bases). V was trimmed by 4 bases and J by 4 bases, leaving 13 bases between them. This CDR3 comprises 14 residues. CDR1 is MNHEY and CDR2 is SMNVEV in the germline V gene (reference sequence). The DNA of the CDR3 is TGTGCCAGCAGTTCCCAGGGCCTCGTAGAGACCCAGTACTTC. It encodes CASSSQGLVETQYF.